Listed below are T cell receptor beta chains from one sample, sequenced in a study of CD8+ T cells in alopecia areata. Some clones are missing from TCRdb's copy, which holds only in-frame ones; the method was immunoSEQ multiplex PCR. This table holds roughly 12,000 clones, approximately 65% found once. The sample comprised skin. The receptors here all came from a human donor with alopecia areata. CDR3s include the opening cysteine and the closing phenylalanine or tryptophan. Fields, in order: J gene, V gene, CDR3 length, D gene, clone size, CDR3 protein, CDR3 DNA. The D gene is left open where the match is weak. For some rows the clone size is stated as once, few or many, or as a class when expanded; others skip it.

>TRBJ2-3|TRBV6-6|13|NA|NA
CASSYGGADTQYF
TGTGCCAGCAGTTACGGAGGGGCAGATACGCAGTATTTT
>TRBJ1-1|TRBV25-1|13|TRBD1|NA
CASSEFRGAEAFF
TGTGCCAGCAGTGAATTCAGGGGGGCTGAAGCTTTCTTT
>TRBJ2-3|TRBV9|14|NA|NA
CASSVGADTDTQYF
TGTGCCAGCAGCGTAGGAGCGGACACAGATACGCAGTATTTT
>TRBJ1-5|TRBV7-2|15|TRBD1|once
CASSGRQGDNQPQHF
TGTGCCAGCAGCGGTAGACAGGGGGATAATCAGCCCCAGCATTTT
>TRBJ2-1|TRBV19|15|TRBD2|medium-sized
CASSNLAASYNEQFF
TGTGCCAGTAGTAATCTAGCGGCTTCCTACAATGAGCAGTTCTTC
>TRBJ2-3|TRBV10-2|14|NA|NA
CASIDGVSTDTQYF
TGCGCCAGCATAGACGGGGTCAGCACAGATACGCAGTATTTT
>TRBJ2-5|TRBV2|16|NA|NA
CASRRDAAVNQETQYF
TGTGCCAGCAGGCGTGATGCGGCAGTCAACCAAGAGACCCAGTACTTC
>TRBJ2-1|TRBV15|16|TRBD2|few
CATRQRAGALNNEQFF
TGTGCCACCAGACAAAGGGCGGGAGCATTGAACAATGAGCAGTTCTTC
>TRBJ1-1|TRBV7-9|13|TRBD1|NA
CASSLGTGRRAFF
TGTGCCAGCAGCTTGGGGACAGGGCGGAGAGCTTTCTTT
>TRBJ2-3|TRBV11-3|18|NA|NA
CASSLTQPWGRNTDTQYF
TGTGCCAGCAGCTTGACACAACCTTGGGGGAGGAACACAGATACGCAGTATTTT
>TRBJ2-1|TRBV7-9|17|NA|NA
CASSPGSRGLLYNEQFF
TGTGCCAGCAGCCCCGGTTCGCGAGGGCTTCTCTACAATGAGCAGTTCTTC